A single sample is the source of the 20 T cell receptor beta chains below, sequenced in a study of blood T cell repertoires in COVID-19. TCRdb's copy holds only in-frame clones and misses some; the assay was immunoSEQ multiplex PCR. Here the sample spans about 170,000 clones, about 85% being singletons. The sample taken for sequencing was peripheral blood. The receptor source for this set is a woman at least 80 years old in a cohort sampled during active or convalescent COVID-19.

The chain combines TRBV29-1 with TRBJ2-2; 12 nucleotides line up with TRBD1. The V gene's germline CDR1 is SQVTM and CDR2 ANQGSEA. This CDR3 has 14 amino acids. The V segment lost 4 bases and the J segment 6 bases; nucleotides outside the gene matches: 3. The CDR3 DNA follows: TGCAGCGTTGCGGGACAGGGGGCTCCCGGGGAGCTGTTTTTT. It specifies CSVAGQGAPGELFF.

The table lists this clone with a count of one. CDR3 in amino acids: CASSLDSFAAGEQYF. Here the CDR3 DNA reads TGCGCCAGCAGCTTGGATTCTTTCGCTGCGGGGGAGCAGTACTTC. The genes are TRBV5-1 and TRBJ2-7, with a possible D match to TRBD2 (6 bases). The CDR3 contains 15 residues. The V end was cut by 0 bases, the J end by 7 bases, with 17 bases between. In germline, CDR1 is SGHRS, CDR2 YFSETQ.

The gene calls are TRBV5-4 and TRBJ2-7, with D possibly TRBD1 on 6 matching bases. CDR3 length: 13 amino acids. Germline V gene data show CDR1 as SGHNT and CDR2 as YYREEE (reference sequence). Deletions cut 2 bases from V and 8 bases from J, with 14 bases between. The CDR3 DNA follows: TGTGCCAGCAGCTTATCGGACAGCCGGAAGCAGTACTTC. Protein sequence: CASSLSDSRKQYF.

V is TRBV3-1 (or the pseudogene TRBV3-2) and J is TRBJ1-6; maybe TRBD1 (6 bases). Looked up from germline, CDR1 is LGHDT and CDR2 is YNNKEL (reference sequence). Trimming left V 0 bases short and J 9 bases short, with 9 bases between. There are 14 residues in the CDR3. Here the CDR3 reads CASSQELRGSPLHF. CDR3 sequence (DNA): TGTGCCAGCAGCCAAGAACTCAGGGGTTCACCCCTCCACTTT.

The chain couples TRBV5-1 to TRBJ2-3; possibly TRBD2 for D (5 bases). Trimming removed 5 bases from V and 5 bases from J, with 15 bases in between. Germline V gene data show CDR1 as SGHRS and CDR2 as YFSETQ. This CDR3 is built from 14 residues. The chain's CDR3 is CASRSDEGRDTQYF. CDR3 nucleotide sequence: TGCGCCAGCAGATCTGATGAGGGAAGAGATACGCAGTATTTT.

The gene calls are TRBV28 and TRBJ1-1; a possible D gene is TRBD1 (5 bases). The CDR3 loop spans 14 amino acids. Trimming pared 6 bases from V and 5 bases from J, leaving 16 bases between. Germline V lookup: CDR1 MDHEN, CDR2 SYDVKM. The CDR3 here is CASRAQVGATEAFF. The CDR3 DNA reads TGTGCCAGCAGAGCCCAGGTTGGGGCAACTGAAGCTTTCTTT.

The chain employs TRBV13 and TRBJ2-3; 11 bases fit TRBD2. The germline V gene encodes CDR1 PRHDT and CDR2 FYEKMQ (reference sequence). The CDR3 extends over 18 amino acids. V trimming: 3 bases; J trimming: 0 bases; junction bases outside the gene matches: 8. Here the CDR3 reads CASSLRTSGLRSTDTQYF. CDR3 in DNA: TGTGCCAGCAGCTTGAGGACTAGCGGGTTGCGGAGCACAGATACGCAGTATTTT.

The rearrangement uses TRBV7-9 and TRBJ1-5; 7 bases line up with TRBD1. The CDR3 is 17 amino acids. Germline V gives CDR1 SEHNR, CDR2 FQNEAQ (reference sequence). V shed 5 bases and J 0 bases; nucleotides not matched to a gene: 10. The CDR3 DNA sequence: TGTGCCAGCAGCCCTGGAAGAGGGGGCCCTAGCAATCAGCCCCAGCATTTT. Translating it yields CASSPGRGGPSNQPQHF.

The chain couples TRBV4-1 to TRBJ2-3; perhaps TRBD1 as D (5 bases). The CDR3 is made up of 17 amino acids. V lost 1 base and J lost 0, with 14 bases in between. Germline V gives CDR1 MGHRA, CDR2 YSYEKL. The CDR3 coding sequence is TGCGCCAGCAGCCAAGCGGTGACAGTCACTAGCACAGATACGCAGTATTTT. Amino acid sequence: CASSQAVTVTSTDTQYF.

Only a few counts were recorded for this clone. V is TRBV19 and J is TRBJ1-1, with 7 nucleotides matching TRBD1. Looked up from germline, CDR1 is LNHDA and CDR2 is SQIVND (reference sequence). The CDR3 totals 14 residues. V lost 1 base and J lost 5; bases outside the gene matches: 4. DNA for the CDR3: TGTGCCAGTAGTATAGGAGGGGGCAAGACTGAAGCTTTCTTT. Translation: CASSIGGGKTEAFF.

J is TRBJ2-1 and V is TRBV5-4; 8 bases are shared with TRBD1. Per germline, CDR1 SGHNT and CDR2 YYREEE (reference sequence). V lost 3 bases to trimming and J lost 0 bases; unmatched junction nucleotides: 5. The CDR3 is made up of 16 amino acids. CDR3 region: CASSSWTGSSYNEQFF. For the CDR3, the DNA is TGTGCCAGCAGCTCGTGGACAGGGAGCTCCTACAATGAGCAGTTCTTC.

The rearrangement links TRBV5-4 to TRBJ2-5; the match to TRBD2 covers 12 bases. The CDR3 extends over 16 amino acids. V shed 4 bases, J shed 3 bases, and the junction held 7 bases outside the gene matches. The germline V gene encodes CDR1 SGHNT and CDR2 YYREEE (reference sequence). CDR3 DNA sequence: TGTGCCAGCAGCCCACGACTAGCGGGGGCGAAAGAGACCCAGTACTTC. Translation gives CASSPRLAGAKETQYF.

The rearrangement links TRBV28 to TRBJ1-2; D gene uncertain. This CDR3 spans 11 amino acids. CDR1 and CDR2 (germline): MDHEN, SYDVKM. The ends were cut back, 4 bases at V and 4 bases at J, with 4 bases in the middle. The CDR3 nucleotides are TGTGCCAGCAGTTACACCTATGGCTACACCTTC. Its protein is CASSYTYGYTF.

The chain uses TRBV28 and TRBJ2-7, with D possibly TRBD2 on 6 matching bases. Germline V gives CDR1 MDHEN, CDR2 SYDVKM. V was clipped by 1 base and J by 5 bases, with 15 bases between them. This CDR3 region has 15 residues. In DNA form, the CDR3 reads TGTGCCAGCAGTTTATCCCCGGGGCGGGGCCACGAGCAGTACGTC. Translation gives CASSLSPGRGHEQYV.

The chain is built from TRBV6-5 and TRBJ1-4, with D perhaps TRBD1 (5 bases). Trimming stripped 7 bases from V and 5 bases from J, with 11 bases between. The V gene's germline CDR1 is MNHEY and CDR2 SVGAGI. This CDR3 contains 13 residues. Here the CDR3 reads CASKRGRNEKLFF. In DNA form, the CDR3 reads TGTGCCAGCAAGCGGGGCCGGAATGAAAAACTGTTTTTT.

The chain combines TRBV6-6 with TRBJ1-1, with a weak D call TRBD1 (5 bases). Looked up from germline, CDR1 is MNHNY and CDR2 is SVGAGI (reference sequence). The V end was cut by 2 bases, the J end by 1 base, with 14 bases between. The CDR3 is made up of 16 amino acids. The CDR3, as DNA: TGTGCCAGCAGTTACACCCTTGACAGACCGAACACTGAAGCTTTCTTT. Translation: CASSYTLDRPNTEAFF.

This chain joins TRBV5-1 and TRBJ1-2, with a weak D call TRBD1 (6 bases). Trimming pared 3 bases from V and 7 bases from J, leaving 16 bases between. Germline V lookup: CDR1 SGHRS, CDR2 YFSETQ. The CDR3 is made up of 14 amino acids. The CDR3 here is CASSSPPGHLGYTF. The DNA for the CDR3 is TGCGCCAGCAGCTCACCGCCGGGACACCTTGGCTACACCTTC.

CDR3 sequence (DNA): TGTGCCAGCATTTTTAGCGGGGCTCGGGGAGATACGCAGTATTTT. This encodes CASIFSGARGDTQYF. This sequence joins TRBV28 and TRBJ2-3, with TRBD2 matching over 8 bases. Germline CDR1 MDHEN, CDR2 SYDVKM. CDR3 length: 15 residues. V dropped 7 bases and J dropped 5; count of bases not matched to a gene: 11.

The chain joins TRBV18 to TRBJ2-3; 8 bases are a match to TRBD1. This CDR3 comprises 16 residues. Unmatched junction bases numbered 15, after V lost 3 bases and J lost 10 bases. CDR1 and CDR2 from the germline V gene are KGHSH and LQKENI. CDR3 in amino acids: CASSPPIGQGLGAQYF. The CDR3 DNA sequence: TGTGCCAGCTCACCTCCGATCGGACAGGGCTTAGGGGCGCAGTATTTT.

The genes are TRBV6-6 and TRBJ2-1; 13 nucleotides match TRBD2. With V trimmed by 5 bases and J by 0 bases, 1 base remained unmatched. Germline V lookup: CDR1 MNHNY, CDR2 SVGAGI (reference sequence). There are 16 residues in the CDR3. CDR3 sequence: CASSRLAGGSYNEQFF. CDR3 nucleotide sequence: TGTGCCAGCAGTCGACTAGCGGGGGGCTCCTACAATGAGCAGTTCTTC.